This T cell receptor beta chain originates from a study of cytomegalovirus exposure and HLA in healthy donors. V lost 1 base to trimming and J lost 2 bases, with 11 bases between them. Germline-derived CDR1 and CDR2 are LGHNA and YSLEER. This CDR3 has 15 amino acids. The PCR employed 60 Vbeta primers together with 13 Jbeta primers. Clones were read by immunoSEQ multiplex PCR, and TCRdb kept only the in-frame ones, dropping some. The table shows approximately 150,000 clones, with more than 65% occurring only once. The chain uses TRBV4-3 and TRBJ1-2; a possible D gene is TRBD1 (5 bases). The receptor's source is a young man in good health and CMV-seronegative. The sample taken for sequencing was PBMCs. In nucleotides, the CDR3 is TGCGCCAGCAGCCAAGGTTCAGGGTTGAACTATGGCTACACCTTC. It yields the protein CASSQGSGLNYGYTF.